This TCR beta chain was recorded in a study of CD8 T cells in Susac syndrome (dated by TCRdb to about 2019). The study in broad terms: Repertoire sequencing was used to test whether CD8+ T cell activation and differentiation in Susac syndrome was antigen driven. The study compared CD8+ T cell repertoire clonality among 12 healthy donors, about 14 Susac syndrome patients and 15 multiple sclerosis patients. General conclusions and limits of the study: The TCR sequencing and HLA analysis was acknowledged to have included a relatively small number of individuals.

RNA was extracted using the RNeasy kit, and roughly 0.5 to 1 microgram was reverse transcribed with random hexamers. The immunoSEQ multiplex PCR assay, covering 54 Vbeta and 13 Jbeta segments, was used to amplify TCR beta CDR3 regions. PCR amplification bias was corrected by using a synthetic template baseline for primer optimization and computational correction. The study's own analysis went as follows. Reads were assigned to V, D and J genes according to IMGT and analyzed in immunoSEQ Analyzer, with only productive sequences retained. To calculate clonality, Shannon entropy was normalized by log2 of the number of productive unique sequences and then subtracted from one. Public and private clones were assessed among the 100 most prevalent clones of each patient and control. A clone was defined as Susac-specific if it was absent from the healthy and MS cohorts, from 1052 published viral clones and from other ImmuneACCESS disease sequences. Through fastp at Q25 and MiXCR, TCRdb rebuilt clones from the public reads, retaining in-frame beta chains. Records with the same CDR3 protein are collapsed into one entry carrying the most frequent genes and DNA. The V and J calls reflect TCRdb's pipeline rather than the authors' work. A total of around 150,000 distinct CDR3 sequences appear in this sample, approximately 95% of them only once. The ten largest clones add up to over 0.25% of the sample.

High-throughput TCR beta sequencing profiled peripheral blood CD8+ and CD4+ T cells from healthy donors, Susac syndrome patients and multiple sclerosis patients. Healthy donors were included as age- and sex-matched controls. Bulk CD8+ and CD4+ T cells were purified by magnetic negative isolation, while CD8+ TEMRA cells were enriched using FACS. Blood was drawn into EDTA tubes, processed within 24 hours, and PBMCs were isolated by density gradient centrifugation. PBMCs destined for TCR sequencing were cryopreserved in liquid nitrogen and later thawed in a 37 °C water bath. Purity of sorted or isolated CD4+, CD8+ and CD8+ TEMRA cells was at least 90%. Its CDR3 holds 14 amino acids, cysteine through phenylalanine. Just CDR3 DNA is preserved here, 42 bases in frame from base 1. V is pared back by 2 bases and J by 1 base, with 11 bases lying between the germline termini. The germline V gene yields SQVTM for CDR1 and ANQGSEA for CDR2.

As for this clonotype: Its binding antigen is unknown. Per-nucleotide qualities are absent, and no much larger clonotype sits a single base away.

Sequenced input: CD8+ T cells from PBMCs. This clonotype was obtained from a human donor in good health. Recombination joined TRBV29-1 with TRBJ1-1; no D gene can be assigned with confidence. The bases are TGCAGCGTTGAACTACCGGGGAAGAACACTGAAGCTTTCTTT. This codes for CSVELPGKNTEAFF.